These 23 T cell receptor beta chains came from one sample sequenced in a study of cytomegalovirus exposure and HLA in healthy donors. It was with 60 Vbeta and 13 Jbeta primers that the PCR ran. The protocol was immunoSEQ multiplex PCR, while the TCRdb copy is restricted to in-frame clones and leaves out a portion. Of roughly 110,000 clones listed, roughly four fifths are singletons. Specimen: PBMCs. The receptors originated from a man in his fifties or sixties in good health and CMV-seronegative.

The table lists this clone with a count of one. The gene calls are TRBV19 and TRBJ2-1, with TRBD2 as a possible D gene (5 bases). V lost 5 bases to trimming and J lost 4 bases, with 18 bases between them. The CDR3 contains 16 residues. CDR1 is LNHDA, CDR2 SQIVND, per germline (reference sequence). CDR3 sequence (DNA): TGTGCCAGTAGTCACCCGGCCCGGGGTCGGTACAATGAGCAGTTCTTC. Translation: CASSHPARGRYNEQFF. Supplemented by reference TRBV19 and TRBJ2-1, the full variable domain reads DGGITQSPKYLFRKEGQNVTLSCEQNLNHDAMYWYRQDPGQGLRLIYYSQIVNDFQKGDIAEGYSVSREKKESFPLTVTSAQKNPTAFYLCASSHPARGRYNEQFFGPGTRLTVL.

The J gene is TRBJ2-1, the V gene TRBV11-2, with 7 nucleotides matching TRBD2. The junction had 2 bases not matched to a gene; V was cut back by 1 base and J by 2 bases. Germline assignment: CDR1 SGHAT and CDR2 FQNNGV. The CDR3 sequence is 15 residues long. CDR3 in DNA: TGTGCCAGCAGCTTAGGTGGGGGGGCCTACAATGAGCAGTTCTTC. Amino acid sequence: CASSLGGGAYNEQFF.

The chain combines TRBV6-1 with TRBJ1-4; D is undetermined. Germline values: CDR1 MNHNS, CDR2 SASEGT. This CDR3 spans 13 amino acids. Trimming removed 10 bases from V and 5 bases from J, with 14 bases in between. The CDR3 nucleotides are TGTGCCACTGGGCCCCGCCTCAATGAAAAACTGTTTTTT. Protein: CATGPRLNEKLFF.

This clone was found once. DNA for the CDR3: TGTGCCAGCAGCTTGGATCCGGGAACCGCGGCGGCTTTCTTT. Its protein product is CASSLDPGTAAAFF. The chain carries TRBV5-4 and TRBJ1-1; D uncertain. Trimming removed 0 bases from V and 11 bases from J, with 17 bases in between. Germline assignment: CDR1 SGHNT and CDR2 YYREEE (reference sequence). There are 14 residues in the CDR3. The full variable domain, completed using reference TRBV5-4 and TRBJ1-1, is ETGVTQSPTHLIKTRGQQVTLRCSSQSGHNTVSWYQQALGQGPQFIFQYYREEENGRGNFPPRFSGLQFPNYSSELNVNALELDDSALYLCASSLDPGTAAAFFGQGTRLTVV.

This rearrangement joins TRBV18 to TRBJ1-6, with 8 nucleotides matching TRBD1. The trim removed 3 bases at V and 6 bases at J, leaving 7 bases unmatched. CDR3 length equals 16 residues. Germline V CDR1 and CDR2: KGHSH, LQKENI. The CDR3 DNA sequence: TGTGCCAGCTCACCCATCCAGGGGGCTAGTAATTCACCCCTCCACTTT. Protein product: CASSPIQGASNSPLHF.

The rearrangement joins TRBV19 to TRBJ2-3; D gene ambiguous. Per the germline V gene, CDR1 is LNHDA and CDR2 is SQIVND (reference sequence). This CDR3 is built from 12 residues. Trimming took off 5 bases at V and 1 base at J, with 4 bases between the two ends. The CDR3 loop is CASSSGTDTQYF. CDR3 coding DNA: TGTGCCAGTAGTTCCGGCACAGATACGCAGTATTTT.

V gene TRBV29-1 combines with J gene TRBJ2-5; the D gene is possibly TRBD1 (7 bases). Judging by the DNA end, TRBJ2-7 fits better; the J call may be wrong. The CDR3 has 12 residues. Germline V gene data show CDR1 as SQVTM and CDR2 as ANQGSEA. CDR3 region: CSGQGGSDEQYF. CDR3 coding DNA: TGCAGCGGCCAGGGGGGTTCCGACGAGCAGTACTTC.

This clone was seen more than once but under ten times. The chain has TRBV9 and TRBJ1-3; maybe TRBD1 (6 bases). The V gene lost 3 bases and the J gene lost 4 bases, with 8 bases spanning the gap. The CDR3 totals 13 residues. Germline CDR1 reads SGDLS; CDR2 reads YYNGEE. The CDR3 loop reads CASSDGQGNTIYF. The CDR3, as DNA: TGTGCCAGCAGCGACGGACAGGGAAACACCATATATTTT.

A single count supports this clone. V gene TRBV7-6 combines with J gene TRBJ1-6, with TRBD1 as a possible D gene (5 bases). V was pared by 3 bases and J by 8 bases, with 11 bases between. This CDR3 region has 14 residues. The germline V gene has CDR1 SGHVS and CDR2 FNYEAQ. This CDR3 is CASSLSRDYSPLHF. Here the CDR3 DNA reads TGTGCCAGCAGCTTGAGCAGGGACTATTCACCCCTCCACTTT.

This clone showed up just a few times. V gene TRBV5-1 combines with J gene TRBJ2-2; TRBD2 is a possible D gene (7 bases). Germline CDR1 reads SGHRS; CDR2 reads YFSETQ. The CDR3 loop spans 15 amino acids. Between the trimmed V and J ends, which lost 2 bases and 0 bases, there was a span of 8 bases. In nucleotides, the CDR3 is TGCGCCAGCAGCTTCGGGGGGCCGAACACCGGGGAGCTGTTTTTT. This codes for CASSFGGPNTGELFF. Full variable domain (rest looked up from reference TRBV5-1 and TRBJ2-2): KAGVTQTPRYLIKTRGQQVTLSCSPISGHRSVSWYQQTPGQGLQFLFEYFSETQRNKGNFPGRFSGRQFSNSRSEMNVSTLELGDSALYLCASSFGGPNTGELFFGEGSRLTVL.

This clone was observed a handful of times. The chain employs TRBV5-6 and TRBJ2-5; D ambiguous. Trimming left V 6 bases short and J 4 bases short, with 13 bases between. From germline, CDR1 is SGHDT and CDR2 YYEEEE. This CDR3 comprises 13 residues. DNA of the CDR3: TGTGCCAGCACTAACCTTGCTGGAGAGACCCAGTACTTC. This gives the protein CASTNLAGETQYF.

CDR3 nucleotides: TGTGCCAGCAGTGAAGCGAGGCACTACGAGCAGTACGTC. Its protein is CASSEARHYEQYV. The genes are TRBV2 and TRBJ2-7; D is ambiguous. CDR1 SNHLY and CDR2 FYNNEI come from the germline V gene. V was cut by 0 bases and J by 3 bases, with 6 bases left in between. The CDR3 contains 13 residues.

This chain connects TRBV5-1 to TRBJ2-3; D gene unclear. V was pared by 7 bases and J by 1 base, with 16 bases between. Germline CDR1 and CDR2: SGHRS and YFSETQ. The length of the CDR3 is 15 residues. The CDR3 is CASALQRLRTDTQYF. CDR3 coding DNA: TGCGCCAGCGCACTCCAGAGACTCCGCACAGATACGCAGTATTTT.

The rearrangement uses TRBV11-2 and TRBJ1-1; D ambiguous. This CDR3 is 14 amino acids long. Germline CDR1 reads SGHAT; CDR2 reads FQNNGV. The V gene lost 1 base and the J gene lost 1 base, with 7 bases spanning the gap. The CDR3 loop is CASSLAGENTEAFF. For the CDR3, the DNA is TGTGCCAGCAGCTTAGCGGGTGAGAACACTGAAGCTTTCTTT. The entire variable domain, with the rest obtained from reference TRBV11-2 and TRBJ1-1, is as follows: EAGVAQSPRYKIIEKRQSVAFWCNPISGHATLYWYQQILGQGPKLLIQFQNNGVVDDSQLPKDRFSAERLKGVDSTLKIQPAKLEDSAVYLCASSLAGENTEAFFGQGTRLTVV.

The chain joins TRBV4-1 to TRBJ1-5; 7 bases fit TRBD1. Germline-derived CDR1 and CDR2 are MGHRA and YSYEKL. Losses at the gene ends were 6 bases for V and 4 bases for J; bases not matched to a gene: 12. There are 16 residues in the CDR3. CDR3 amino acids: CASSREPDRFNQPQHF. The CDR3 DNA sequence: TGCGCCAGCAGTCGGGAACCGGACAGGTTTAATCAGCCCCAGCATTTT.

The chain carries TRBV9 and TRBJ2-3; the match to TRBD2 covers 10 bases. V trimming: 0 bases; J trimming: 4 bases; junction bases outside the gene matches: 2. The CDR3 consists of 15 residues. The germline CDR1 and CDR2 sequences are SGDLS and YYNGEE. The CDR3 loop is CASSVVSGGADTQYF. Written as DNA, the CDR3 is TGTGCCAGCAGCGTAGTAAGCGGGGGGGCAGATACGCAGTATTTT.

This chain connects TRBV7-2 to TRBJ1-2; D unresolved. This CDR3 has 13 amino acids. Trimming removed 3 bases from V and 2 bases from J, with 7 bases in between. The germline gives CDR1 SGHTA, CDR2 FQGNSA. The CDR3 bases are TGTGCCAGCAGCTTCTCAGTGAACTATGGCTACACCTTC. Its protein product is CASSFSVNYGYTF.

The chain couples TRBV4-3 to TRBJ1-6; D possibly corresponds to TRBD1 (6 bases). There are 14 residues in the CDR3. Trimming stripped 3 bases from V and 6 bases from J, with 9 bases between. Germline values: CDR1 LGHNA, CDR2 YSLEER. The CDR3 loop reads CASSQWTANSPLHF. The DNA for the CDR3 is TGCGCCAGCAGCCAGTGGACAGCTAATTCACCCCTCCACTTT.

The gene calls are TRBV7-9 and TRBJ1-4; possibly TRBD1 for D (6 bases). Germline V gene data show CDR1 as SEHNR and CDR2 as FQNEAQ (reference sequence). CDR3 size: 15 residues. V dropped 2 bases and J dropped 3 bases, with 10 bases sitting between them. The CDR3: CASSLRGTANEKLFF. For the CDR3, the DNA is TGTGCCAGCAGCTTAAGGGGGACGGCTAATGAAAAACTGTTTTTT. The whole variable domain, filled in from reference TRBV7-9 and TRBJ1-4, reads DTGVSQNPRHKITKRGQNVTFRCDPISEHNRLYWYRQTLGQGPEFLTYFQNEAQLEKSRLLSDRFSAERPKGSFSTLEIQRTEQGDSAMYLCASSLRGTANEKLFFGSGTQLSVL.

This clone was recorded a few times. The rearrangement uses TRBV19 and TRBJ1-5; 8 bases fit TRBD1. V shed 7 bases, J shed 7 bases, and the junction held 6 bases outside the gene matches. This CDR3 has 13 amino acids. Germline V gene lookup returns CDR1 LNHDA and CDR2 SQIVND (reference sequence). CDR3 region: CASNGQGGQPQHF. CDR3 in DNA: TGTGCCAGTAATGGACAGGGTGGACAGCCCCAGCATTTT.

This chain links TRBV30 with TRBJ2-1, with D possibly TRBD1 on 5 matching bases. Germline loops: CDR1 GTSNPN, CDR2 SVGIG (reference sequence). V was shortened by 8 bases and J by 0 bases, with 11 bases between the two germline ends. This CDR3 spans 13 amino acids. DNA of the CDR3: TGTGCCATAATCAGGGACTCCTACAATGAGCAGTTCTTC. It encodes CAIIRDSYNEQFF.

The chain is built from TRBV30 and TRBJ1-2, with D hard to call. CDR3 size: 14 residues. With 8 bases removed from V and 0 bases from J, the gap between germline ends came to 16 bases. Per germline, CDR1 GTSNPN and CDR2 SVGIG (reference sequence). The CDR3 loop is CARRGRATNYGYTF. The CDR3 DNA is TGTGCCCGGCGCGGCCGAGCCACTAACTATGGCTACACCTTC.

This sequence joins TRBV19 and TRBJ1-5; no definite D call. Trimming removed 1 base from V and 2 bases from J, with 3 bases in between. The CDR3 consists of 13 residues. Per the germline V gene, CDR1 is LNHDA and CDR2 is SQIVND (reference sequence). The CDR3 spells CASSIGGNQPQHF. CDR3 DNA: TGTGCCAGTAGTATAGGAGGCAATCAGCCCCAGCATTTT.